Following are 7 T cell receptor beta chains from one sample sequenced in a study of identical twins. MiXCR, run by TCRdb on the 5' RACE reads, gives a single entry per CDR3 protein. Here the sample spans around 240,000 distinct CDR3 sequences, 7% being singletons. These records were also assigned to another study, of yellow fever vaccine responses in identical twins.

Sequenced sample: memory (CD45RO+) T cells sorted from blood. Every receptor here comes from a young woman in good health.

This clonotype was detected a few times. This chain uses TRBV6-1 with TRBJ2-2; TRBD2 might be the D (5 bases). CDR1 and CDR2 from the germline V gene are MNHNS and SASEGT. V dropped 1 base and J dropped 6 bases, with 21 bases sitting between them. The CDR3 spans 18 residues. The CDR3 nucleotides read TGTGCCAGCAGTGAAGGCTCTTGGGATAGCGCGTCGGCCGGGGAGCTGTTTTTT. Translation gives CASSEGSWDSASAGELFF.

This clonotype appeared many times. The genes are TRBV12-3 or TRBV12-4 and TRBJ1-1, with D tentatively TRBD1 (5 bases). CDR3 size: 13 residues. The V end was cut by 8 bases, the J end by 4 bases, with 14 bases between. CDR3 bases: TGTGCCAGCGGACACTGGGGGGGCACTGAAGCTTTCTTT. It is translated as CASGHWGGTEAFF.

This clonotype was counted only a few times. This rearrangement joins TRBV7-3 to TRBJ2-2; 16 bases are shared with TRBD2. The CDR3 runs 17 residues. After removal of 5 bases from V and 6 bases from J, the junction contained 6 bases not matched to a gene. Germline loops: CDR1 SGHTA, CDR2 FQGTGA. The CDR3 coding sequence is TGTGCCAGCAGCCTCGGGGGACTAGCGGGAGGGCCCGGGGAGCTGTTTTTT. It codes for CASSLGGLAGGPGELFF.

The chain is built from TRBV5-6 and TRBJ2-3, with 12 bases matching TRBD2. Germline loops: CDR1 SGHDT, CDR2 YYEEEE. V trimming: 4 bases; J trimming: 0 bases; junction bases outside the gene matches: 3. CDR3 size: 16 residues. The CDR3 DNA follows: TGTGCCAGCAGCAGGACTAGCGGGATGAGCACAGATACGCAGTATTTT. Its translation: CASSRTSGMSTDTQYF.

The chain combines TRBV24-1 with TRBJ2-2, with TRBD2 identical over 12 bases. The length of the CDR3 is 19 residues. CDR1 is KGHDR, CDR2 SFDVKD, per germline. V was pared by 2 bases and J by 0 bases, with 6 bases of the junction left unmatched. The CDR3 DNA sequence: TGTGCCACCAGTGATTGGGGACTAGCGGGCCCAGCGAACACCGGGGAGCTGTTTTTT. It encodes CATSDWGLAGPANTGELFF.

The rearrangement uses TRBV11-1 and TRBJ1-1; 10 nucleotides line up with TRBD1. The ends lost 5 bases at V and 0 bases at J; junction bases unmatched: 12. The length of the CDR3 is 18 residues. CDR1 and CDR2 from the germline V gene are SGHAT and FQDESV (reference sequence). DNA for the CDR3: TGTGCCAGCAGCCCCCGGACAGGGGGGACCCCCTTGAACACTGAAGCTTTCTTT. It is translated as CASSPRTGGTPLNTEAFF. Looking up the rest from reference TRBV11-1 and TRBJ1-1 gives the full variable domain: EAEVAQSPRYKITEKSQAVAFWCDPISGHATLYWYRQILGQGPELLVQFQDESVVDDSQLPKDRFSAERLKGVDSTLKIQPAELGDSAMYLCASSPRTGGTPLNTEAFFGQGTRLTVV.

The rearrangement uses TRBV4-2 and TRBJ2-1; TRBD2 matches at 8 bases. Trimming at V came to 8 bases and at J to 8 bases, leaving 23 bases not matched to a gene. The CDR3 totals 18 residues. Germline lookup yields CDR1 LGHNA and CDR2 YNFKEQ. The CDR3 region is CASGPGRRRGSGIHEQFF. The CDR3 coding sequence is TGTGCCAGCGGCCCTGGGCGCCGCCGGGGTAGCGGGATACATGAGCAGTTCTTC.